This T cell receptor beta chain was captured by sequencing in a study of cytomegalovirus exposure and HLA in healthy donors. Study results and caveats: Analysis was performed later, and it showed HLA-associated TCR beta chains to be more clonally expanded than equally common others. In a later analysis, common viral pathogens appeared linked to several of the most significant clusters. At a 0.05 false discovery rate, a later analysis found 18,000 or so TCR beta sequences to be associated with HLA alleles.

The CDR3 runs 16 residues. The V gene lost 0 bases and the J gene lost 5 bases, with 17 bases spanning the gap. Germline V gives CDR1 SGHRS, CDR2 YFSETQ. Concerning this clone itself: Its matching antigen is unknown.

PCR involved 60 Vbeta and 13 Jbeta primers. Original analysis: Unique TCR beta chains numbered approximately 76 million in a later analysis, with about 11 million shared. TCRdb's table, derived via immunoSEQ multiplex PCR, lists solely in-frame clones and lacks some. D and trimming were read from the DNA, whereas the V and J calls and clone size are those reported in that table. This table holds around 170,000 clones, around three quarters found once. The chain joins TRBV5-1 to TRBJ2-5, with D perhaps matching TRBD2 (6 bases). The sequence was collected from a middle-aged woman in good health and CMV-seronegative. Source material: PBMCs. Written as DNA, the CDR3 is TGCGCCAGCAGCTTGGAGGGGCAGGGAGGTTCGGAGACCCAGTACTTC. It specifies CASSLEGQGGSETQYF.